This T cell receptor (beta chain) stems from a study of T-cell reconstitution after alpha-beta-depleted transplantation in children. The CDR3 is 16 residues long. CDR1 is SGDLS and CDR2 is YYNGEE in the germline V gene. The J segment lost 10 bases and the V segment lost 0 bases, leaving 12 bases of the junction unmatched. Unique molecular identifiers featured in how the TCRbeta library was prepared. TCRdb used MiXCR to reprocess the PCR reads, holding one entry per CDR3 protein. This sample has about 310,000 distinct CDR3 sequences, with approximately 20% found just once. The sequenced sample was PBMCs, mostly from graft donor cells, obtained 180 days after TCRalphabeta/CD19-depleted stem cell transplant. V and J are TRBV9 and TRBJ2-1; TRBD2 matches at 8 bases. The receptor was isolated from a male patient younger than 18 who had a stem cell transplant for acute lymphoblastic leukemia, so the T cells may come from the graft donor. The CDR3 DNA reads TGTGCCAGCAGCGTAGAGGGGACTAGAGGTTCCTGGGAGCAGTTCTTC. It translates to CASSVEGTRGSWEQFF.